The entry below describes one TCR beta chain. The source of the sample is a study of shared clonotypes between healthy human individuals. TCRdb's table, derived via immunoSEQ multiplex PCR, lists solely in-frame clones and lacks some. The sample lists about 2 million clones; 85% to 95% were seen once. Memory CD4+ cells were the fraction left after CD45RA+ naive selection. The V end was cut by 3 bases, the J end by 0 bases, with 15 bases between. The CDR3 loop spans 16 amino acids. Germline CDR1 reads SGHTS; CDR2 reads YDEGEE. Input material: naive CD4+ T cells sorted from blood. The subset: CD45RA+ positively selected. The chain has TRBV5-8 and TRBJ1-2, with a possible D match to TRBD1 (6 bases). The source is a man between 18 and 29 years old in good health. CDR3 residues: CASSSPRGKANYGYTF. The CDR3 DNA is TGTGCCAGCAGCTCGCCCAGGGGAAAAGCTAACTATGGCTACACCTTC.